The rows below give T cell receptor beta chains drawn from one sample of a study of a mutant IDH1 vaccine in newly diagnosed glioma. Measured with immunoSEQ multiplex PCR; TCRdb has only the in-frame clones, and not every one. This sample has approximately 50,000 clones; 76% occur once, and the top ten carry about 12%. Their cognate antigens are unknown. The input for sequencing was PBMCs, taken from a glioma patient whose treatment included an IDH1 peptide vaccine. The receptors were sampled from a man aged 35-49 years with glioma. The CDR3 runs from the conserved cysteine through the conserved F or W. The size entry is marked missing in some rows and otherwise reads once, few, many or a size class.

j_gene: TRBJ2-1; abundance: .; v_gene: TRBV5-1; CDR3aa: CASSLEGQGHNEQFF
j_gene: TRBJ1-4; abundance: .; v_gene: TRBV13; CDR3aa: CASSFSGQGQEKLFF
j_gene: TRBJ2-7; abundance: few; v_gene: TRBV2; CDR3aa: CASSISGSLDEQYF
j_gene: TRBJ2-5; abundance: .; v_gene: TRBV2; CDR3aa: CASTGDYQETQYF
j_gene: TRBJ2-1; abundance: .; v_gene: TRBV5-1; CDR3aa: CASSWAVSHEQFF
j_gene: TRBJ1-2; abundance: .; v_gene: TRBV18; CDR3aa: CASGGGKYGYTF
j_gene: TRBJ1-1; abundance: .; v_gene: TRBV10-2; CDR3aa: CASSGTGGNEAFF
j_gene: TRBJ1-2; abundance: .; v_gene: TRBV9; CDR3aa: CASSPWDGKNYGYTF
j_gene: TRBJ2-3; abundance: few; v_gene: TRBV9; CDR3aa: CASSDPSVLAPDTQYF
j_gene: TRBJ1-1; abundance: once; v_gene: TRBV30; CDR3aa: CAWSVAGEIAFF
j_gene: TRBJ2-1; abundance: .; v_gene: TRBV6-5; CDR3aa: CASSDGLPFLVF
j_gene: TRBJ1-5; abundance: .; v_gene: TRBV2; CDR3aa: CASSEARGAGQPQHF
j_gene: TRBJ1-1; abundance: .; v_gene: TRBV6-5; CDR3aa: CATNWGASSTEAFF
j_gene: TRBJ2-3; abundance: .; v_gene: TRBV6-6; CDR3aa: CASSYRDTDTQYF
j_gene: TRBJ1-4; abundance: .; v_gene: TRBV7-8; CDR3aa: CASSLSGNEKLFF
j_gene: TRBJ1-4; abundance: .; v_gene: TRBV7-9; CDR3aa: CASSYRTGEKLFF
j_gene: TRBJ2-4; abundance: .; v_gene: TRBV5-1; CDR3aa: CASSLRTGEGSIQYF
j_gene: TRBJ2-1; abundance: .; v_gene: TRBV7-2; CDR3aa: CASSFTGLYNEQFF
j_gene: TRBJ2-3; abundance: .; v_gene: TRBV15; CDR3aa: CATSRKVAGVTDTQYF
j_gene: TRBJ1-4; abundance: .; v_gene: TRBV21-1; CDR3aa: CASSKVATNEKLFF
j_gene: TRBJ2-5; abundance: .; v_gene: TRBV5-4; CDR3aa: CASSLGGSGEETQYF
j_gene: TRBJ2-1; abundance: .; v_gene: TRBV7-9; CDR3aa: CASSPAVAGAVEQFF
j_gene: TRBJ2-7; abundance: .; v_gene: TRBV2; CDR3aa: CASRGPYYEQYF
j_gene: TRBJ2-6; abundance: .; v_gene: TRBV5-4; CDR3aa: CASSWTTPGQGLFGANVLTF
j_gene: TRBJ2-1; abundance: .; v_gene: TRBV30; CDR3aa: CAWGDQGGEQFF
j_gene: TRBJ1-2; abundance: few; v_gene: TRBV11-2; CDR3aa: CASSLVPQGDGYTF
j_gene: TRBJ1-4; abundance: .; v_gene: TRBV15; CDR3aa: CATSTRGRVEKLFF
j_gene: TRBJ2-5; abundance: few; v_gene: TRBV10-3; CDR3aa: CAISDWTSGQETQYF
j_gene: TRBJ1-2; abundance: .; v_gene: TRBV18; CDR3aa: CASSPPVQAGYGYTF
j_gene: TRBJ2-3; abundance: .; v_gene: TRBV10-3; CDR3aa: CAISESMAGIGDTQYF
j_gene: TRBJ1-1; abundance: .; v_gene: TRBV6-1; CDR3aa: CATGPPRGLNTEAFF
j_gene: TRBJ2-1; abundance: .; v_gene: TRBV5-4; CDR3aa: CASSLSSGTNNEQFF
j_gene: TRBJ2-1; abundance: .; v_gene: TRBV6-6; CDR3aa: CASSYSRGMRDNEQFF
j_gene: TRBJ1-1; abundance: .; v_gene: TRBV21-1; CDR3aa: CASSHRGKTTEAFF
j_gene: TRBJ2-3; abundance: once; v_gene: TRBV5-5; CDR3aa: CASYLSGKPTDTQYF
j_gene: TRBJ2-1; abundance: .; v_gene: TRBV5-6; CDR3aa: CASSFSGTSGAIYERFF
j_gene: TRBJ2-3; abundance: .; v_gene: TRBV7-6; CDR3aa: CASSTGQRTTDTQYF
j_gene: TRBJ1-1; abundance: .; v_gene: TRBV5-4; CDR3aa: CASSRQLNTEAFF